A selection of T cell receptor beta chains follows, all from one sample in a study of siplizumab effects on memory and regulatory T cells. Only in-frame clones appear in the TCRdb table, and some are missing; sequencing was by immunoSEQ multiplex PCR. The table shows approximately 90,000 clones, with around 94% occurring only once. The sequenced material came from non-Treg CD4+ T cells sorted from blood. All receptors derive from a human donor in good health. The CDR3 runs from the conserved cysteine through the conserved F or W. The order of the fields is V gene, clone size, J gene, D gene, CDR3 DNA, CDR3 protein. D genes are given only for firm matches. The listing skips clone size in some rows; elsewhere it reads once, few, many or a size class.

TRBV28	NA	TRBJ2-1	TRBD2	TGTGCCAGCACCATAGCGGGAGGCTCCTACAATGAGCAGTTCTTC	CASTIAGGSYNEQFF
TRBV27	NA	TRBJ2-3	NA	TGTGCCAGCAGTTATGGAGGGGGGAGCACAGATACGCAGTATTTT	CASSYGGGSTDTQYF
TRBV10-3	NA	TRBJ2-7	TRBD1	TGTGCCATCAGTGAGTTCGACAGGGGGATGGGGGAGCAGTACTTC	CAISEFDRGMGEQYF
TRBV6-6	NA	TRBJ1-2	NA	TGTGCCAGCAGTCCGGAGACAGACTATGGCTACACCTTC	CASSPETDYGYTF
TRBV7-9	NA	TRBJ2-7	TRBD2	TGTGCCAGCAGCTTATTTGTCGTTAGCGGGGAAGGGGAGCAGTACTTC	CASSLFVVSGEGEQYF
TRBV29-1	NA	TRBJ2-2	NA	TGCAGCGTTGGTACCACCGGGGAGCTGTTTTTT	CSVGTTGELFF
TRBV11-2	NA	TRBJ2-1	TRBD1	TGTGCCAGCAGCAACCCTCAGGGGGTAATGGGCAATGAGCAGTTCTTC	CASSNPQGVMGNEQFF
TRBV2	NA	TRBJ2-3	TRBD2	TGTGCCAGCAGCGGGACTAGCGGGAGATTTGCTACGCAGTATTTT	CASSGTSGRFATQYF
TRBV2	once	TRBJ2-5	TRBD2	TGTGCCAGCAGTGAATTGGGGCGGGGGGTAAGCCAAGAGACCCAGTACTTC	CASSELGRGVSQETQYF
TRBV4-1	NA	TRBJ2-7	NA	TGCGCCAGCAGCCAGCCGCGAGGCGAGCAGTACTTC	CASSQPRGEQYF
TRBV2	NA	TRBJ1-2	TRBD1	TGTGCCAGCAGTCTTCGGGACAGTGGTGGGTATGGCTACACCTTC	CASSLRDSGGYGYTF
TRBV11-2	NA	TRBJ1-2	NA	TGTGCCAGCAGCTTTATCGGGGAACAGGGATACTATGGCTACACCTTC	CASSFIGEQGYYGYTF
TRBV7-9	NA	TRBJ1-2	NA	TGTGCCAGCAGCTTAGTTGGGCAGGGTGGCTACACCTTC	CASSLVGQGGYTF
TRBV4-1	NA	TRBJ2-7	TRBD2	TGCGCCAGCAGCCACGGGGGGGGTAGGGGAGACAGCTACGAGCAGTACTTC	CASSHGGGRGDSYEQYF
TRBV2	NA	TRBJ1-2	NA	TGTGCCAGTCGCCAAAGCTATGGCTACACCTTC	CASRQSYGYTF
TRBV30	NA	TRBJ1-1	NA	TGTGCCTGGAGTGTTGGGGGGAACACTGAAGCTTTCTTT	CAWSVGGNTEAFF
TRBV23-1	NA	TRBJ2-7	NA	TGCGCCAGCAGTCAATCGTTCGCATTAGAGTCCTACGAGCAGTACTTC	CASSQSFALESYEQYF
TRBV7-8	NA	TRBJ2-1	TRBD2	TGTGCCAGCAGCTTGTTCCAGCGGGGGAGCTCCTACAATGAGCAGTTCTTC	CASSLFQRGSSYNEQFF
TRBV30	NA	TRBJ2-3	TRBD2	TGTGCCTGGAGGGGACTAGCGGGGCCCACAGATACGCAGTATTTT	CAWRGLAGPTDTQYF
TRBV5-1	NA	TRBJ1-1	NA	TGCGCCAGCAGCTTGGTTGGACGAGGAAACACTGAAGCTTTCTTT	CASSLVGRGNTEAFF
TRBV5-4	NA	TRBJ1-2	NA	TGTGCCAGCAGCTTCGGGAGAGGAGGCTACACCTTC	CASSFGRGGYTF
TRBV5-1	NA	TRBJ1-4	TRBD1	TGCGCCAGCAGCGGGGGACAGGGGAGGGAAAAACTGTTTTTT	CASSGGQGREKLFF
TRBV7-2	NA	TRBJ2-7	TRBD2	TGTGCCAGCAGCTGGAGGGAGGGACCCTACGAGCAGTACTTC	CASSWREGPYEQYF
TRBV28	NA	TRBJ2-1	NA	TGTGCCAGCAGTTTTCCCCTGATGGATGAGCAGTTCTTC	CASSFPLMDEQFF
TRBV20-1	few	TRBJ2-3	NA	TGCAGTGCACCGATTACAGATACGCAGTATTTT	CSAPITDTQYF
TRBV5-4	NA	TRBJ2-5	TRBD2	TGTGCCAGCAGCCAAGCGGGGGGCCCACCAGAAGAGACCCAGTACTTC	CASSQAGGPPEETQYF
TRBV2	NA	TRBJ2-7	NA	TGTGCCAGCAGGGGCACAGGGGAGGGCGAGCAGTACTTC	CASRGTGEGEQYF
TRBV7-9	NA	TRBJ2-7	NA	TGTGCCAGCAGCTTAGCGGGACGGGATGTCTACGAGCAGTACTTC	CASSLAGRDVYEQYF
TRBV12-5	NA	TRBJ2-1	NA	TGTGCTAGTGGTTTGACTAGCACCGGCAATGAGCAGTTCTTC	CASGLTSTGNEQFF
TRBV2	NA	TRBJ2-7	NA	TGTGCCAGCAGTTTGGTTATTGATCTGGGCGAGCAGTACTTC	CASSLVIDLGEQYF
TRBV5-1	NA	TRBJ2-3	NA	TGCGCCAGCAGCCCTAGGGACGGGAGCACAGATACGCAGTATTTT	CASSPRDGSTDTQYF
TRBV11-3	NA	TRBJ2-1	NA	TGTGCCAGCAGCTTAGTTACCACGCAGTACAATGAGCAGTTCTTC	CASSLVTTQYNEQFF
TRBV19	NA	TRBJ1-2	NA	TGTGCCAGTAGTATAGTCGGCTCTTATGGCTACACCTTC	CASSIVGSYGYTF
TRBV5-4	NA	TRBJ2-2	TRBD2	TGTGCCAGCAGCCCCTCAGCGGGGTCCTCCGGGGAGCTGTTTTTT	CASSPSAGSSGELFF
TRBV7-8	NA	TRBJ1-1	NA	TGTGCCAGCAGCTTTAGGGGGTCGGTGGCTGAAGCTTTCTTT	CASSFRGSVAEAFF
TRBV5-6	NA	TRBJ2-3	TRBD2	TGTGCCAGCAGCTTGGCGGGGGGGCCAGATACGCAGTATTTT	CASSLAGGPDTQYF
TRBV9	NA	TRBJ1-5	NA	TGTGCCAGCAGCGTAGGGACGGATCAGTGGCCCCAGCATTTT	CASSVGTDQWPQHF
TRBV6-1	NA	TRBJ1-2	TRBD1	TGTGCCAGCAGTTCACAGGGGTTCCATGGCTACACCTTC	CASSSQGFHGYTF
TRBV18	NA	TRBJ1-2	NA	TGTGCCAGCTCACCACCCGGCACCAACTATGGCTACACCTTC	CASSPPGTNYGYTF
TRBV14	NA	TRBJ1-2	NA	TGTGCCAGCAGCCAAGAAGACCCAACCTTGGGGGGCTACACCTTC	CASSQEDPTLGGYTF
TRBV9	NA	TRBJ1-4	NA	TGTGCCAGCAGCCCAGGGGCCTCTAATGAAAAACTGTTTTTT	CASSPGASNEKLFF
TRBV9	few	TRBJ2-3	TRBD2	TGTGCCAGCAGCGTGCTGAGCGACAAGGGACTAGCGGGAGGGACTAGCACAGATACGCAGTATTTT	CASSVLSDKGLAGGTSTDTQYF
TRBV7-2	NA	TRBJ1-1	NA	TGTGCCAGCAGCCCCCCGGGGCCTAAAGCTTTCTTT	CASSPPGPKAFF
TRBV27	NA	TRBJ1-1	NA	TGTGCCAGCAGCCTAAAACGGAGCTATGAAGCTTTCTTT	CASSLKRSYEAFF
TRBV20-1	NA	TRBJ2-1	NA	TGCAGTGCCGACAGGTTTGAAGAGCAGTTCTTC	CSADRFEEQFF
TRBV5-1	once	TRBJ2-1	NA	TGCGCCAGCAGCTTCGGGGCAGGATCCTACAATGAGCAGTTCTTC	CASSFGAGSYNEQFF
TRBV27	NA	TRBJ1-3	TRBD1	TGTGCCAGCAGCCGACAGGGGGCTGGAAACACCATATATTTT	CASSRQGAGNTIYF
TRBV25-1	NA	TRBJ1-1	NA	TGTGCCAGCAGACTGGGGGTGACGAACACTGAAGCTTTCTTT	CASRLGVTNTEAFF
TRBV15	NA	TRBJ2-5	NA	TGTGCCACCAGCAGAGCCACCAATCAAGAGACCCAGTACTTC	CATSRATNQETQYF